Below, 28 T cell receptor beta chains from the same sample are listed, as sequenced in a study of beta chain features in type 1 diabetes. General study findings and limits: In every one of the four CD4+ subsets, TCRB CDR3s were moderately but significantly shorter in Type 1 diabetes patients.

These receptors have no identified antigens. Reverse transcribing all isolated RNA meant expressed TCRB transcripts were sequenced. Measured with immunoSEQ multiplex PCR; TCRdb has only the in-frame clones, and not every one. The sample records 600,000 to 750,000 clones, around 11% being singletons. Sequenced sample: naive CD4+ T cells from blood. The origin of the receptors is a man aged 25-40 years with type 1 diabetes.

This clone turned up a few times. The V call is TRBV19, the J call TRBJ1-5; no firm D call. CDR3 length equals 13 residues. V lost 7 bases, J lost 5 bases, and 12 bases lay in between. Germline V gives CDR1 LNHDA, CDR2 SQIVND (reference sequence). CDR3 bases: TGTGCCAGTACCAGGACGGCTGATCAGCCCCAGCATTTT. It translates to CASTRTADQPQHF.

The chain carries TRBV5-4 and TRBJ2-1; maybe TRBD1 (6 bases). V was pared by 4 bases and J by 6 bases, with 14 bases between. This CDR3 is 14 amino acids long. CDR1 is SGHNT and CDR2 is YYREEE in the germline V gene (reference sequence). The CDR3 loop reads CASSLQTGGNEQFF. CDR3 bases: TGTGCCAGCAGCCTTCAGACAGGCGGCAATGAGCAGTTCTTC. Together with reference TRBV5-4 and TRBJ2-1, the CDR3 gives the full variable domain: ETGVTQSPTHLIKTRGQQVTLRCSSQSGHNTVSWYQQALGQGPQFIFQYYREEENGRGNFPPRFSGLQFPNYSSELNVNALELDDSALYLCASSLQTGGNEQFFGPGTRLTVL.

CDR3 loop: CASSLAQVNEAFF. In DNA form, the CDR3 reads TGTGCCAGCAGCTTAGCGCAAGTAAATGAAGCTTTCTTT. V and J are TRBV7-9 and TRBJ1-1; D ambiguous. V lost 0 bases to trimming and J lost 7 bases, with 9 bases between them. CDR3 length: 13 residues. Germline-derived CDR1 and CDR2 are SEHNR and FQNEAQ (reference sequence).

This clone occurred a few times. The chain recombines TRBV29-1 with TRBJ2-1; tentatively, D is TRBD1 (5 bases). Germline CDR1 is SQVTM and CDR2 is ANQGSEA. The V end lost 4 bases, the J end lost 0 bases, and 13 bases lay between the germline ends. This CDR3 is built from 15 residues. CDR3 coding DNA: TGCAGCGTTGTCACAGGTGTCCGCTCCTACAATGAGCAGTTCTTC. It encodes CSVVTGVRSYNEQFF.

This clone was counted only a few times. The rearrangement links TRBV19 to TRBJ2-2; 8 bases line up with TRBD1. The CDR3 has 14 residues. V lost 4 bases to trimming and J lost 5 bases; unmatched junction nucleotides: 3. The germline CDR1 and CDR2 sequences are LNHDA and SQIVND (reference sequence). This CDR3 is CASSTDRGTGELFF. CDR3 sequence (DNA): TGTGCCAGTAGTACCGACAGGGGAACCGGGGAGCTGTTTTTT. The full variable domain, rest sourced from reference TRBV19 and TRBJ2-2, is DGGITQSPKYLFRKEGQNVTLSCEQNLNHDAMYWYRQDPGQGLRLIYYSQIVNDFQKGDIAEGYSVSREKKESFPLTVTSAQKNPTAFYLCASSTDRGTGELFFGEGSRLTVL.

This clone came up a few times. The rearrangement joins TRBV5-1 to TRBJ2-1, with D perhaps TRBD1 (6 bases). Trimming took 3 bases from V and 6 from J, leaving 16 bases between them. Germline loops: CDR1 SGHRS, CDR2 YFSETQ. The CDR3 length is 15 residues. Written as DNA, the CDR3 is TGCGCCAGCAGCTCTCCGGGACAAGCACCCAATGAGCAGTTCTTC. Residues: CASSSPGQAPNEQFF. Complete variable domain (other parts from reference TRBV5-1 and TRBJ2-1): KAGVTQTPRYLIKTRGQQVTLSCSPISGHRSVSWYQQTPGQGLQFLFEYFSETQRNKGNFPGRFSGRQFSNSRSEMNVSTLELGDSALYLCASSSPGQAPNEQFFGPGTRLTVL.

This chain uses TRBV28 with TRBJ2-5, with D maybe TRBD2 (5 bases). The CDR3 runs 14 residues. Germline-derived CDR1 and CDR2 are MDHEN and SYDVKM. The V end lost 5 bases, the J end lost 5 bases, and 15 bases lay between the germline ends. The CDR3 bases are TGTGCCAGCAGTGAGGGAAATGGGGTTGAGACCCAGTACTTC. This sequence encodes CASSEGNGVETQYF. The full variable domain, its missing parts supplied by reference TRBV28 and TRBJ2-5, is DVKVTQSSRYLVKRTGEKVFLECVQDMDHENMFWYRQDPGLGLRLIYFSYDVKMKEKGDIPEGYSVSREKKERFSLILESASTNQTSMYLCASSEGNGVETQYFGPGTRLLVL.

In DNA, the CDR3 is TGTGCCAGCAGCGGTACGGGGTCTAGCACAGATACGCAGTATTTT. Translation: CASSGTGSSTDTQYF. The chain carries TRBV7-9 and TRBJ2-3; a weak D match, TRBD2 (5 bases). This CDR3 has 15 residues. Germline V CDR1 and CDR2: SEHNR, FQNEAQ (reference sequence). The V end lost 5 bases, the J end lost 0 bases, and 12 bases lay between the germline ends.

This clone has more than one count but fewer than ten. The same CDR3 can be traced to other DNA sequences in this sample. The chain combines TRBV9 with TRBJ2-7, with D perhaps being TRBD1 or TRBD2 (5 bases each). CDR1 and CDR2 from the germline V gene are SGDLS and YYNGEE. With 0 bases removed from V and 3 bases from J, the gap between germline ends came to 10 bases. The CDR3 consists of 14 residues. This CDR3 reads CASSVGAGSYEQYF. CDR3 bases: TGTGCCAGCAGCGTAGGTGCAGGGAGCTACGAGCAGTACTTC.

The chain is built from TRBV18 and TRBJ2-1; D is ambiguous. CDR1 and CDR2 from the germline V gene are KGHSH and LQKENI. The germline V and J ends were trimmed by 6 bases and 0 bases, with 12 bases remaining between them. The length of the CDR3 is 15 residues. The CDR3 reads CASSPPVSSYNEQFF. CDR3 DNA sequence: TGTGCCAGCTCTCCTCCTGTAAGCTCCTACAATGAGCAGTTCTTC.

In this sample, this clone turned up a few times. This chain links TRBV4-1 with TRBJ2-5; D not certain. This CDR3 spans 14 amino acids. Germline values: CDR1 MGHRA, CDR2 YSYEKL. V gave up 4 bases and J gave up 4 bases, with 13 bases separating them. In DNA form, the CDR3 reads TGCGCCAGCAGCCTTGTTGGCGAAAGAGAGACCCAGTACTTC. This codes for CASSLVGERETQYF.

This clone has more than one count but fewer than ten. The rearrangement links TRBV19 to TRBJ1-2; 10 nucleotides line up with TRBD1. Germline CDR1 and CDR2: LNHDA and SQIVND (reference sequence). This CDR3 has 16 residues. With V trimmed by 8 bases and J by 4 bases, 13 bases remained unmatched. This CDR3 is CASAVSGQGVAYGYTF. The CDR3 DNA sequence: TGTGCCAGTGCGGTCAGCGGACAGGGGGTTGCCTATGGCTACACCTTC.

The chain links TRBV7-2 to TRBJ1-1; tentatively, D is TRBD1 (6 bases). V lost 6 bases and J 5 bases, leaving 16 bases between the germline ends. The CDR3 has 14 residues. Germline-derived CDR1 and CDR2 are SGHTA and FQGNSA. The CDR3 sequence is CASSFTGFLTEAFF. The CDR3 region has the DNA TGTGCCAGCAGTTTTACAGGGTTTTTAACTGAAGCTTTCTTT.

This clone came up a few times. The rearrangement links TRBV11-2 to TRBJ2-7, with no clear D. V was cut by 0 bases and J by 2 bases, with 8 bases left in between. Germline lookup yields CDR1 SGHAT and CDR2 FQNNGV. The CDR3 covers 14 residues. For the CDR3, the DNA is TGTGCCAGCAGCTTAGATCGAGCCGCCTACGAGCAGTACTTC. Residues: CASSLDRAAYEQYF.

This clone was counted between two and nine times. This chain connects TRBV18 to TRBJ2-7, with 10 bases lining up with TRBD1. Trimming cost V 3 bases and J 7 bases; bases outside gene matches: 6. This CDR3 comprises 14 residues. Germline loops: CDR1 KGHSH, CDR2 LQKENI. As DNA, the CDR3 is TGTGCCAGCTCACCGGGACAGGGGTCTCCGGAGCAGTACTTC. Protein product: CASSPGQGSPEQYF. Together with reference TRBV18 and TRBJ2-7, the CDR3 gives the full variable domain: NAGVMQNPRHLVRRRGQEARLRCSPMKGHSHVYWYRQLPEEGLKFMVYLQKENIIDESGMPKERFSAEFPKEGPSILRIQQVVRGDSAAYFCASSPGQGSPEQYFGPGTRLTVT.

This clone was seen more than once but under ten times. CDR3 sequence: CATRQPTNEKLFF. CDR3 nucleotide sequence: TGTGCCACAAGACAGCCAACTAATGAAAAACTGTTTTTT. The gene calls are TRBV15 and TRBJ1-4; tentative D call: TRBD1 (5 bases). This CDR3 comprises 13 residues. Trimming left V 9 bases short and J 0 bases short, with 8 bases between. Germline lookup yields CDR1 LNHNV and CDR2 YYDKDF (reference sequence).

V is TRBV7-2 and J is TRBJ2-2; no clear D. This CDR3 spans 16 amino acids. From germline, CDR1 is SGHTA and CDR2 FQGNSA. Trimming pared 2 bases from V and 0 bases from J, leaving 10 bases between. The CDR3 spells CASSLIVLANTGELFF. The CDR3, as DNA: TGTGCCAGCAGCTTAATAGTGTTGGCGAACACCGGGGAGCTGTTTTTT.

The gene calls are TRBV7-9 and TRBJ1-2, with D tentatively TRBD1 (5 bases). The CDR3 length is 13 residues. The V gene lost 5 bases and the J gene lost 2 bases, with 9 bases spanning the gap. CDR1 SEHNR and CDR2 FQNEAQ come from the germline V gene (reference sequence). CDR3 region: CASSVGGNYGYTF. CDR3 sequence (DNA): TGTGCCAGCAGCGTCGGGGGGAACTATGGCTACACCTTC.

This clone occurred a few times. The J gene is TRBJ2-7, the V gene TRBV2, with 10 bases matching TRBD1. The CDR3 spans 14 residues. V gave up 4 bases and J gave up 1 base; unmatched junction bases: 1. The germline gives CDR1 SNHLY, CDR2 FYNNEI. CDR3 in DNA: TGTGCCAGCAGTGCGGGACAGGGGTCCTACGAGCAGTACTTC. Translating it yields CASSAGQGSYEQYF.

The CDR3 sequence is CASSSGGPMNTEAFF. The CDR3 DNA follows: TGTGCCAGCTCTTCGGGGGGCCCCATGAACACTGAAGCTTTCTTT. The J gene is TRBJ1-1, the V gene TRBV18; D perhaps matches TRBD1 (6 bases). V lost 6 bases and J lost 0, with 14 bases in between. CDR1 and CDR2 (germline): KGHSH, LQKENI. This CDR3 has 15 amino acids.

This clone was found a few times. Other DNA sequences of this sample code for an identical CDR3. J is TRBJ1-5 and V is TRBV2; D call uncertain. V lost 4 bases and J 1 base, leaving 5 bases between the germline ends. Looked up from germline, CDR1 is SNHLY and CDR2 is FYNNEI. This CDR3 is built from 13 residues. CDR3 loop: CASSGNSNQPQHF. The CDR3 DNA reads TGTGCCAGCAGTGGGAACAGCAATCAGCCCCAGCATTTT. Drawing the rest from reference TRBV2 and TRBJ1-5, the complete variable domain is EPEVTQTPSHQVTQMGQEVILRCVPISNHLYFYWYRQILGQKVEFLVSFYNNEISEKSEIFDDQFSVERPDGSNFTLKIRSTKLEDSAMYFCASSGNSNQPQHFGDGTRLSIL.

The sample holds a few counts of this clone. Other DNA sequences in this sample translate to the same CDR3. The chain has TRBV7-9 and TRBJ1-1; D perhaps matches TRBD1 (5 bases). The ends were cut back, 3 bases at V and 1 base at J, with 6 bases in the middle. The V gene's germline CDR1 is SEHNR and CDR2 FQNEAQ (reference sequence). CDR3 length equals 13 residues. The DNA of the CDR3 is TGTGCCAGCAGCTTTGGGGGGAACACTGAAGCTTTCTTT. Encoded protein: CASSFGGNTEAFF.

Concerning this clone itself: The germline gene is not matched at one end of the junction; a read error may be the cause. The chain has TRBV7-2 and TRBJ2-1, with 7 bases fitting TRBD2. Germline loops: CDR1 SGHTA, CDR2 FQGNSA. The CDR3 is 15 amino acids. CDR3 DNA: TGTGCCAGCAGAAAAACTAGCGTCGAGTACAGTGAGCAGTTCTTC. Translation gives CASRKTSVEYSEQFF.

For this clone: The same CDR3 arises from other DNA sequences in this sample as well. CDR3 region: CASSSTGDGYTF. The CDR3 nucleotides read TGCGCCAGCAGCTCTACAGGTGACGGCTACACCTTC. The chain couples TRBV5-1 to TRBJ1-2; tentatively, D is TRBD1 (5 bases). V was shortened by 3 bases and J by 8 bases, with 11 bases between the two germline ends. Germline V gene sequence: CDR1 SGHRS, CDR2 YFSETQ. CDR3 length equals 12 residues.

The V and J genes are TRBV6-5 and TRBJ2-5; 10 bases fit TRBD2. This CDR3 region has 13 residues. V dropped 10 bases and J dropped 3; count of bases not matched to a gene: 5. Germline values: CDR1 MNHEY, CDR2 SVGAGI. The CDR3 loop is CATTGTSEETQYF. The CDR3 DNA reads TGTGCCACGACCGGGACTAGCGAAGAGACCCAGTACTTC.

There are a few counts of this clone. This chain joins TRBV2 and TRBJ1-6; a possible D gene is TRBD1 (5 bases). The CDR3 extends over 14 amino acids. Trimming pared 5 bases from V and 7 bases from J, leaving 12 bases between. Germline V CDR1 and CDR2: SNHLY, FYNNEI. CDR3 DNA: TGTGCCAGCAGTTCCGGGACTGGGAATTCACCCCTCCACTTT. The encoded protein is CASSSGTGNSPLHF.

A few counts support this clone. This sample also contains other DNA sequences that code for the same CDR3. V gene TRBV5-1 combines with J gene TRBJ2-1; possible D gene TRBD1, 6 bases. Trimming removed 1 base from V and 0 bases from J, with 8 bases in between. In germline, CDR1 is SGHRS, CDR2 YFSETQ. This CDR3 is 15 amino acids long. The chain's CDR3 is CASSLTGSSYNEQFF. In DNA form, the CDR3 reads TGCGCCAGCAGCTTGACAGGGAGCTCCTACAATGAGCAGTTCTTC.

The V call is TRBV6-5, the J call TRBJ2-7, with D uncertain. Germline lookup yields CDR1 MNHEY and CDR2 SVGAGI. The CDR3 length is 15 residues. The ends were cut back, 2 bases at V and 2 bases at J, with 13 bases in the middle. DNA of the CDR3: TGTGCCAGCAGTTACAGCCAGGCCTTACCCTACGAGCAGTACTTC. This codes for CASSYSQALPYEQYF.